What follows are 17 T cell receptor beta chains derived from one specimen sequenced in a study of blood T cell repertoires in COVID-19. The method was immunoSEQ multiplex PCR; TCRdb's version includes in-frame clones alone and lacks a portion of them. The table shows some 130,000 clones, with around 89% occurring only once. The sequenced material came from peripheral blood. Receptors were obtained from a man aged 55 to 70 with COVID-19, enrolled during active disease.

The rearrangement uses TRBV24-1 and TRBJ2-5; 9 bases align to TRBD2. The CDR3 extends over 13 amino acids. J gave up 4 bases and V 9 bases, and 5 bases lay outside the gene matches. Germline CDR1 and CDR2: KGHDR and SFDVKD. In DNA form, the CDR3 reads TGTGCCACCGGGCGGGGGGGATCAGAGACCCAGTACTTC. Translating it yields CATGRGGSETQYF.

The V and J genes are TRBV27 and TRBJ2-7; 7 positions agree with TRBD1. This CDR3 has 13 residues. Trimming at V came to 5 bases and at J to 5 bases, leaving 6 bases not matched to a gene. Germline lookup yields CDR1 MNHEY and CDR2 SMNVEV (reference sequence). The CDR3 nucleotides read TGTGCCAGCAGTCTAACAGGGGTCCACGAGCAGTACTTC. Amino acids: CASSLTGVHEQYF.

This clone was seen once. This chain uses TRBV5-1 with TRBJ2-7; TRBD1 agrees at 9 bases. Germline lookup yields CDR1 SGHRS and CDR2 YFSETQ. V was clipped by 4 bases and J by 5 bases; unmatched bases: 7. The CDR3 sequence is 14 residues long. CDR3 amino acids: CASSPPGQGNEQYF. CDR3 DNA: TGCGCCAGCAGCCCCCCGGGACAGGGCAACGAGCAGTACTTC.

The V and J genes are TRBV4-1 and TRBJ1-4; a possible D gene is TRBD1 (5 bases). Germline values: CDR1 MGHRA, CDR2 YSYEKL. The V end lost 0 bases, the J end lost 4 bases, and 9 bases lay between the germline ends. There are 15 residues in the CDR3. The CDR3 sequence: CASSQDPGYNEKLFF. The CDR3 coding sequence is TGCGCCAGCAGCCAAGATCCAGGGTATAATGAAAAACTGTTTTTT.

This sequence joins TRBV12-3 or TRBV12-4 and TRBJ1-4, with TRBD1 matching over 8 bases. CDR3 size: 13 residues. V was pared by 6 bases and J by 7 bases, with 4 bases of the junction left unmatched. CDR3 amino acids: CASRDRDGEKLFF. For the CDR3, the DNA is TGTGCCAGCAGGGACAGGGATGGTGAAAAACTGTTTTTT.

The genes are TRBV5-1 and TRBJ1-4, with TRBD1 matching over 9 bases. CDR1 and CDR2 from the germline V gene are SGHRS and YFSETQ. The junction had 5 bases not matched to a gene; V was cut back by 3 bases and J by 8 bases. The CDR3 extends over 14 amino acids. CDR3 in amino acids: CASSYRDRDEKLFF. The DNA of the CDR3 is TGCGCCAGCAGCTACCGGGACAGGGACGAAAAACTGTTTTTT.

This rearrangement joins TRBV9 to TRBJ1-4; D is ambiguous. The V gene lost 1 base and the J gene lost 4 bases, with 5 bases spanning the gap. Germline loops: CDR1 SGDLS, CDR2 YYNGEE. The CDR3 totals 13 residues. CDR3: CASSVSVNEKLFF. The CDR3, as DNA: TGTGCCAGCAGCGTATCAGTTAATGAAAAACTGTTTTTT.

The rearrangement links TRBV19 to TRBJ1-2; D perhaps matches TRBD1 (5 bases). The CDR3 is 12 amino acids. Trimming removed 8 bases from V and 5 bases from J, with 12 bases in between. CDR1 LNHDA and CDR2 SQIVND come from the germline V gene (reference sequence). The CDR3 protein is CASQSGSYGYTF. The CDR3 bases are TGTGCCAGTCAATCAGGGTCTTATGGCTACACCTTC.

Concerning this clone itself: The junction departs from the called germline gene at one end, perhaps through a read error. V and J are TRBV2 and TRBJ2-6; weak D call: TRBD1 (5 bases). Looked up from germline, CDR1 is SNHLY and CDR2 is FYNNEI. The CDR3 covers 15 residues. The CDR3 sequence: CASSEDPSGANILTF. For the CDR3, the DNA is TGTGCCAGCAGTGAAGATCCCTCTGGGGCCAACATCCTGACTTTC.

This clone has a single count. V and J are TRBV27 and TRBJ2-5, with a weak D call TRBD1 (6 bases). The germline V gene has CDR1 MNHEY and CDR2 SMNVEV (reference sequence). The CDR3 runs to 14 residues. The V end lost 7 bases, the J end lost 0 bases, and 12 bases lay between the germline ends. CDR3 DNA sequence: TGTGCCAGCACCCCCGGGACAAACCAAGAGACCCAGTACTTC. Translation: CASTPGTNQETQYF.

The chain has TRBV6-2 or TRBV6-3 and TRBJ2-7; 9 positions agree with TRBD2. The germline V gene has CDR1 MNHEY and CDR2 SVGEGT. The length of the CDR3 is 15 residues. The V gene end was trimmed by 2 bases and the J gene end by 2 bases; junction bases not matched to a gene: 4. CDR3 protein: CASSYPSGDPYEQYF. DNA of the CDR3: TGTGCCAGCAGTTACCCTAGCGGGGACCCCTACGAGCAGTACTTC.

The chain uses TRBV11-2 and TRBJ2-2, with 7 bases identical to TRBD2. The germline V gene has CDR1 SGHAT and CDR2 FQNNGV. This CDR3 is built from 17 residues. V dropped 3 bases and J dropped 4; count of bases not matched to a gene: 11. DNA of the CDR3: TGTGCCAGCAGCTTTCTCACGGGAGGAGCGGGCACCGGGGAGCTGTTTTTT. This codes for CASSFLTGGAGTGELFF.

The genes are TRBV18 and TRBJ1-5; TRBD1 agrees at 8 bases. The CDR3 is 15 residues long. The trim removed 6 bases at V and 2 bases at J, leaving 6 bases unmatched. The germline gives CDR1 KGHSH, CDR2 LQKENI. The CDR3 region has the DNA TGTGCCAGCTCGCTCGGGACAGGTGGCAATCAGCCCCAGCATTTT. Translating gives CASSLGTGGNQPQHF.

V gene TRBV11-2 combines with J gene TRBJ1-2, with TRBD1 matching over 8 bases. With 4 bases clipped from V and 0 bases from J, the junction kept 10 bases outside the gene matches. Per germline, CDR1 SGHAT and CDR2 FQNNGV. The CDR3 extends over 17 amino acids. The CDR3 here is CASSSGGGKVANYGYTF. The CDR3 DNA sequence: TGTGCCAGCAGCTCAGGGGGCGGCAAAGTGGCTAACTATGGCTACACCTTC.

Remarks on this clone: The identical CDR3 is also encoded by other nucleotide sequences in the sample. The rearrangement links TRBV30 to TRBJ1-1; TRBD1 might be the D (5 bases). V was cut by 2 bases and J by 1 base, with 8 bases left in between. The CDR3 runs to 13 residues. Per germline, CDR1 GTSNPN and CDR2 SVGIG (reference sequence). CDR3 in DNA: TGTGCCTGGAGTCCCGACAGGAACACTGAAGCTTTCTTT. It codes for CAWSPDRNTEAFF.

The rearrangement joins TRBV25-1 to TRBJ1-6, with TRBD1 matching 7 bases. This CDR3 has 13 amino acids. CDR1 and CDR2 from the germline V gene are MGHDK and SYGVNS. V shed 5 bases, J shed 11 bases, and the junction held 6 bases outside the gene matches. CDR3 coding DNA: TGTGCCAGCAGTTTAAAACAGGGGACACCCCTCCACTTT. Translating it yields CASSLKQGTPLHF.

This clone was detected once. This chain links TRBV6-2 or TRBV6-3 with TRBJ1-3; the D gene is possibly TRBD1 (6 bases). CDR3 length equals 19 residues. Per germline, CDR1 MNHEY and CDR2 SVGEGT. V dropped 5 bases and J dropped 0 bases, with 23 bases sitting between them. This chain's CDR3 is CASSKPLSNLRGSGNTIYF. DNA for the CDR3: TGTGCCAGCAGTAAGCCGCTGTCAAACCTCAGGGGCTCTGGAAACACCATATATTTT.